The next 29 T cell receptor beta chains were all read from a single sample in a study of a mutant IDH1 vaccine in newly diagnosed glioma. Time point: week 5, during vaccination. The study gave 300 ug of mutant IDH1 20-mer peptide per vaccine dose, with topical imiquimod. Libraries were prepared by immunoSEQ multiplex PCR; TCRdb keeps only in-frame clonotypes and omits some of them. The table shows about 40,000 clones, with 80% to 95% occurring only once. No cognate antigen is known for these TCRs. The sample was PBMCs, taken from a glioma patient whose treatment included an IDH1 peptide vaccine. The receptors derive from a man between 45 and 60 years old with glioma.

V usage is TRBV9 and J usage is TRBJ1-3; D may be TRBD1 (5 bases). Germline V gene sequence: CDR1 SGDLS, CDR2 YYNGEE. V was cut by 0 bases and J by 3 bases, with 10 bases left in between. The CDR3 spans 15 residues. CDR3 nucleotide sequence: TGTGCCAGCAGCGTAGGTGGGGGAGTTGGAAACACCATATATTTT. Amino acid sequence: CASSVGGGVGNTIYF.

The chain recombines TRBV6-6 with TRBJ2-5; D gene unclear. CDR1 is MNHNY and CDR2 is SVGAGI in the germline V gene (reference sequence). The V and J ends lost 0 bases and 0 bases respectively, with 11 bases between them. The CDR3 contains 16 residues. The CDR3 spells CASSYSPEWYQETQYF. The CDR3 DNA reads TGTGCCAGCAGTTACTCGCCTGAATGGTACCAAGAGACCCAGTACTTC.

The CDR3 sequence is CATSRKDRVADTQYF. As DNA, the CDR3 is TGTGCCACCAGCAGAAAAGACAGGGTGGCAGATACGCAGTATTTT. The chain has TRBV15 and TRBJ2-3, with 7 bases matching TRBD1. CDR3 length equals 15 residues. CDR1 and CDR2 (germline): LNHNV, YYDKDF (reference sequence). Trimming cost V 2 bases and J 4 bases; bases outside gene matches: 6.

J is TRBJ2-7 and V is TRBV9; D remains unclear. This CDR3 is built from 17 residues. The germline gives CDR1 SGDLS, CDR2 YYNGEE. V was clipped by 0 bases and J by 2 bases, with 18 bases between them. As DNA, the CDR3 is TGTGCCAGCAGCGTAGGGGTGGTGGCAGGCACTACCTACGAGCAGTACTTC. Amino acids: CASSVGVVAGTTYEQYF.

The genes are TRBV29-1 and TRBJ2-7, with 9 positions matching TRBD1. Trimming at V came to 7 bases and at J to 2 bases, leaving 6 bases not matched to a gene. CDR1 SQVTM and CDR2 ANQGSEA come from the germline V gene. The CDR3 covers 13 residues. The CDR3 DNA is TGCAGCGGGTCGACAGGGGGTGCCTACGAGCAGTACTTC. It codes for CSGSTGGAYEQYF.

Only a few counts were recorded for this clone. J is TRBJ2-7 and V is TRBV18, with TRBD2 matching over 8 bases. V dropped 0 bases and J dropped 3; count of bases not matched to a gene: 1. CDR1 and CDR2 (germline): KGHSH, LQKENI. This CDR3 is 14 amino acids long. The CDR3 nucleotides are TGTGCCAGCTCACCACCACTAGCGGTCTACGAGCAGTACTTC. Amino acid sequence: CASSPPLAVYEQYF.

V gene TRBV10-3 combines with J gene TRBJ2-2; TRBD1 aligns across 10 bases. Germline CDR1 is ENHRY and CDR2 is SYGVKD. The CDR3 runs to 16 residues. V shed 4 bases, J shed 1 base, and the junction held 3 bases outside the gene matches. The CDR3 coding sequence is TGTGCCATCAGTGCGGACAGGGGGTGGAACACCGGGGAGCTGTTTTTT. Translating gives CAISADRGWNTGELFF.

This sequence joins TRBV5-1 and TRBJ2-1, with unresolved D. The ends were cut back, 0 bases at V and 8 bases at J, with 15 bases in the middle. This CDR3 has 15 residues. The germline gives CDR1 SGHRS, CDR2 YFSETQ. As DNA, the CDR3 is TGCGCCAGCAGCTTGGCCCTCGAAAGAGGCGATGAGCAGTTCTTC. Translation gives CASSLALERGDEQFF.

The V gene is TRBV4-1, the J gene TRBJ2-7; 8 positions agree with TRBD1. CDR3 length equals 15 residues. Germline V CDR1 and CDR2: MGHRA, YSYEKL. V trimming: 1 base; J trimming: 6 bases; junction bases outside the gene matches: 8. In DNA, the CDR3 is TGCGCCAGCAGCCAAGGAGGTGGACAGGGTCGCGAGCAGTACTTC. Amino acid sequence: CASSQGGGQGREQYF.

The gene calls are TRBV6-6 and TRBJ1-5; D not certain. The CDR3 loop spans 15 amino acids. Germline-derived CDR1 and CDR2 are MNHNY and SVGAGI (reference sequence). The V end lost 0 bases, the J end lost 0 bases, and 6 bases lay between the germline ends. The CDR3: CASSYSTDSNQPQHF. CDR3 sequence (DNA): TGTGCCAGCAGTTACTCTACCGATAGCAATCAGCCCCAGCATTTT.

This chain uses TRBV5-4 with TRBJ2-6; perhaps TRBD2 as D (6 bases). Germline V CDR1 and CDR2: SGHNT, YYREEE (reference sequence). This CDR3 is 15 amino acids long. Trimming took off 4 bases at V and 2 bases at J, with 10 bases between the two ends. CDR3 amino acids: CASSLGGPGANVLTF. In DNA, the CDR3 is TGTGCCAGCAGCCTGGGGGGACCTGGGGCCAACGTCCTGACTTTC.

The J gene is TRBJ1-3, the V gene TRBV7-9, with D perhaps matching TRBD1 (6 bases). V dropped 6 bases and J dropped 2 bases, with 20 bases sitting between them. Germline V gene sequence: CDR1 SEHNR, CDR2 FQNEAQ (reference sequence). The CDR3 runs to 17 residues. CDR3 amino acids: CASSHSGQLNPGNTIYF. Written as DNA, the CDR3 is TGTGCCAGCAGTCACAGTGGACAGCTTAACCCTGGAAACACCATATATTTT.

CDR3 residues: CASSQGPGTEAFF. As DNA, the CDR3 is TGCGCCAGCAGCCAAGGGCCAGGCACTGAAGCTTTCTTT. The rearrangement uses TRBV4-3 and TRBJ1-1; unclear D gene. The CDR3 contains 13 residues. V was trimmed by 1 base and J by 4 bases, leaving 7 bases between them. Germline CDR1 LGHNA, CDR2 YSLEER.

The rearrangement links TRBV10-3 to TRBJ1-3; weak D call: TRBD1 (6 bases). Germline V gene lookup returns CDR1 ENHRY and CDR2 SYGVKD. V lost 6 bases and J 0 bases, leaving 15 bases between the germline ends. This CDR3 is 16 amino acids long. The CDR3 spells CAISPQGLGSGNTIYF. In DNA, the CDR3 is TGTGCCATCAGCCCACAGGGACTGGGCTCTGGAAACACCATATATTTT.

V gene TRBV29-1 combines with J gene TRBJ2-3; 7 bases map to TRBD1. Germline lookup yields CDR1 SQVTM and CDR2 ANQGSEA. J gave up 0 bases and V 7 bases, and 10 bases lay outside the gene matches. The CDR3 is 15 amino acids. This chain's CDR3 is CSACRDSCSTDTQYF. The CDR3 nucleotides read TGCAGCGCCTGCCGGGACAGTTGCAGCACAGATACGCAGTATTTT.

This chain links TRBV30 with TRBJ2-2; no reliable D call. Germline CDR1 reads GTSNPN; CDR2 reads SVGIG (reference sequence). The CDR3 covers 13 residues. The germline V and J ends were trimmed by 7 bases and 3 bases, with 12 bases remaining between them. The CDR3: CASSGSHTGELFF. DNA of the CDR3: TGTGCCTCATCCGGGTCGCACACCGGGGAGCTGTTTTTT.

This chain connects TRBV7-2 to TRBJ2-2; TRBD1 matches at 7 bases. CDR1 is SGHTA, CDR2 FQGNSA, per germline. The CDR3 is 16 residues long. Trimming removed 6 bases from V and 4 bases from J; junction bases left unmatched: 11. The CDR3: CASRAGGSVVTGELFF. The DNA for the CDR3 is TGTGCCAGCAGGGCAGGGGGTAGTGTAGTCACCGGGGAGCTGTTTTTT.

This chain uses TRBV7-8 with TRBJ2-7; D may match TRBD1 or TRBD2 (5 bases each). This CDR3 spans 18 amino acids. Trimming cost V 5 bases and J 5 bases, with 28 bases left between them. From germline, CDR1 is SGHVS and CDR2 FQNEAQ. Here the CDR3 DNA reads TGTGCCAGCAGCGCCCCTCAGGCCAGGGTCGGGGTTGGGGACGAGCAGTACTTC. It yields the protein CASSAPQARVGVGDEQYF.

This rearrangement joins TRBV29-1 to TRBJ1-2; no reliable D call. The CDR3 is 10 amino acids. Trimming took off 3 bases at V and 4 bases at J, with 3 bases between the two ends. The germline V gene encodes CDR1 SQVTM and CDR2 ANQGSEA. Here the CDR3 DNA reads TGCAGCGTTGATTCCTATGGCTACACCTTC. Its translation: CSVDSYGYTF.

The chain employs TRBV6-5 and TRBJ1-3; no clear D. CDR1 and CDR2 (germline): MNHEY, SVGAGI. Trimming shortened V by 0 bases and J by 1 base, and 10 bases separated the two germline ends. The CDR3 contains 16 residues. The CDR3 sequence: CASSYSTRSSGNTIYF. In DNA, the CDR3 is TGTGCCAGCAGTTACTCGACCAGATCTTCTGGAAACACCATATATTTT.

The chain is built from TRBV5-1 and TRBJ1-3; the match to TRBD1 covers 7 bases. This CDR3 is built from 14 residues. The V gene end was trimmed by 1 base and the J gene end by 3 bases; junction bases not matched to a gene: 1. Per the germline V gene, CDR1 is SGHRS and CDR2 is YFSETQ. The CDR3 spells CASSLNRGGNTIYF. The CDR3 DNA reads as TGCGCCAGCAGCTTGAACAGGGGTGGAAACACCATATATTTT. The entire variable domain, with the rest obtained from reference TRBV5-1 and TRBJ1-3, is as follows: KAGVTQTPRYLIKTRGQQVTLSCSPISGHRSVSWYQQTPGQGLQFLFEYFSETQRNKGNFPGRFSGRQFSNSRSEMNVSTLELGDSALYLCASSLNRGGNTIYFGEGSWLTVV.

This chain uses TRBV28 with TRBJ1-1; D may be TRBD1 (5 bases). Trimming took 2 bases from V and 3 from J, leaving 22 bases between them. Germline V gene lookup returns CDR1 MDHEN and CDR2 SYDVKM. The CDR3 spans 18 residues. In DNA form, the CDR3 reads TGTGCCAGCAGTTTAAGCATGTTTAACAGGATAAGGGACACTGAAGCTTTCTTT. This codes for CASSLSMFNRIRDTEAFF.

This chain links TRBV7-8 with TRBJ1-4; D ambiguous. The V end lost 5 bases, the J end lost 2 bases, and 9 bases lay between the germline ends. Per the germline V gene, CDR1 is SGHVS and CDR2 is FQNEAQ. There are 14 residues in the CDR3. CDR3 residues: CASSPGGTNEKLFF. The DNA for the CDR3 is TGTGCCAGCAGCCCCGGAGGTACTAATGAAAAACTGTTTTTT.

The chain joins TRBV5-1 to TRBJ1-1; D is possibly TRBD1 (5 bases). Trimming removed 0 bases at V and 10 bases at J, with 13 bases between. Germline values: CDR1 SGHRS, CDR2 YFSETQ. This CDR3 region has 13 residues. This CDR3 is CASSLGTGYVAFF. The CDR3 DNA follows: TGCGCCAGCAGCTTGGGTACAGGCTACGTAGCTTTCTTT.

The chain carries TRBV6-5 and TRBJ2-7; a weak D match, TRBD2 (6 bases). Trimming cost V 5 bases and J 8 bases, with 16 bases left between them. The CDR3 sequence is 13 residues long. The germline CDR1 and CDR2 sequences are MNHEY and SVGAGI. The CDR3 DNA is TGTGCCAGCAGTCCTCGGACGGGAGAGAAGCAGTACTTC. Translated: CASSPRTGEKQYF.

The chain is built from TRBV5-1 and TRBJ1-1; D unresolved. Trimming stripped 1 base from V and 5 bases from J, with 9 bases between. This CDR3 region has 13 residues. Germline V gives CDR1 SGHRS, CDR2 YFSETQ. The CDR3, as DNA: TGCGCCAGCAGCTTGATTAGGGAAACTGAAGCTTTCTTT. It is translated as CASSLIRETEAFF.

The chain joins TRBV28 to TRBJ2-5; D is unclear. Deletions cut 5 bases from V and 1 base from J, with 14 bases between. The CDR3 runs 15 residues. Germline assignment: CDR1 MDHEN and CDR2 SYDVKM. In DNA, the CDR3 is TGTGCCAGCAGTCGGCTAACGCTGGCCCAAGAGACCCAGTACTTC. Translation: CASSRLTLAQETQYF.

The chain employs TRBV7-2 and TRBJ2-7, with TRBD2 matching over 8 bases. The CDR3 consists of 16 residues. V lost 4 bases to trimming and J lost 0 bases; unmatched junction nucleotides: 8. The germline V gene encodes CDR1 SGHTA and CDR2 FQGNSA. In DNA form, the CDR3 reads TGTGCCAGCAGCTCACCCCCCGGGAGGGACTCCTACGAGCAGTACTTC. Protein sequence: CASSSPPGRDSYEQYF.

This clone has just one count. The chain carries TRBV6-5 and TRBJ2-3; TRBD1 matches 10 bases. Looked up from germline, CDR1 is MNHEY and CDR2 is SVGAGI. V lost 4 bases to trimming and J lost 4 bases; unmatched junction nucleotides: 8. This CDR3 is built from 16 residues. The CDR3 sequence is CASSSGQGRGADTQYF. Written as DNA, the CDR3 is TGTGCCAGCAGTTCGGGACAGGGGAGAGGGGCAGATACGCAGTATTTT.